These T cell receptor beta chains were read from a single sample in a study of T cell responses to AZD1222 COVID-19 vaccine. Assay: immunoSEQ multiplex PCR; the TCRdb copy retains only in-frame clones and omits some. The repertoire consists of some 86,000 clones, with roughly 80% occurring once and the leading ten covering roughly 21%. Sample: peripheral blood, taken on day 0 of AZD1222 vaccination. The receptors were gathered from an adult in good health. CDR3s include the opening cysteine and the closing phenylalanine or tryptophan. The D gene is left open where the match is weak. The listing skips clone size in some rows; elsewhere it reads once, few, many or a size class.

TGTGCCAGCAGCACCGATTCGAATACGCAGTATTTT CASSTDSNTQYF TRBJ2-3 - TRBV28 -
TGCGCCAGCAGCCCCCAGGGCGGCGAGGTGGAGACCCAGTACTTC CASSPQGGEVETQYF TRBJ2-5 - TRBV5-1 -
TGTGCCACAAGTGGGACAGGGGATAACTATGGCTACACCTTC CATSGTGDNYGYTF TRBJ1-2 - TRBV24-1 TRBD1
TGTGCCAGCAGCCATGTCCACGAGCAGTACTTC CASSHVHEQYF TRBJ2-7 - TRBV14 -
TGTGCCAGCTCACCGTACTGGGGAAGCTCCTACAATGAGCAGTTCTTC CASSPYWGSSYNEQFF TRBJ2-1 - TRBV18 -
TGTGCCAGCAGCTCAGGACAGGGGATCTATGGCTACACCTTC CASSSGQGIYGYTF TRBJ1-2 - TRBV7-6 TRBD1
TGTGCCATCAGCTCCGGACTAGCGGGAGGGAGGGCCGGGGAGCTGTTTTTT CAISSGLAGGRAGELFF TRBJ2-2 - TRBV10-3 TRBD2
TGTGCCAGCAGTGAGTTTCAGGGGGGTCAGCCCCAGCATTTT CASSEFQGGQPQHF TRBJ1-5 - TRBV2 TRBD1
TGTGCCAGCACCCCCACAAGGGCAAGCACAGATACGCAGTATTTT CASTPTRASTDTQYF TRBJ2-3 - TRBV3-1/TRBV3-2 -
TGTGCCAGCTCACCAGTGGGGGGCGCCTACAATGAGCAGTTCTTC CASSPVGGAYNEQFF TRBJ2-1 - TRBV18 -
TGTGCCATCAGTGAGAGCGGGCAAGGATACAATGAGCAGTTCTTC CAISESGQGYNEQFF TRBJ2-1 - TRBV10-3 -
TGTGCCAGCAGCAACCGGCTGGGAAGCTCCTACGAGCAGTACTTC CASSNRLGSSYEQYF TRBJ2-7 few TRBV21-1 -
TGTGCCAGCAGCCTACAGGGGTCTGGGGCCAACGTCCTGACTTTC CASSLQGSGANVLTF TRBJ2-6 - TRBV4-2 TRBD1
TGTGCCAGCAGCGCGGAAGCACAAGGCCCGAACACCATATATTTT CASSAEAQGPNTIYF TRBJ1-3 - TRBV9 -
TGTGCCAGCAGCAGGGGGAGGCCCGGGGAGCTGTTTTTT CASSRGRPGELFF TRBJ2-2 - TRBV7-9 -
TGTGCCAGCAGTAGCGGGAGAATAATTGAGCAGTTCTTC CASSSGRIIEQFF TRBJ2-1 - TRBV7-9 TRBD2
TGTGCTAGTGGTTTCAATCGGGGGGCCTCCTACAATGAGCAGTTCTTC CASGFNRGASYNEQFF TRBJ2-1 - TRBV12-5 -
TGTGCCAGCAGTGAAGGTGGCGATACGCAGTATTTT CASSEGGDTQYF TRBJ2-3 many TRBV6-4 -
TGTGCCAGCAGCTTAGGGAGTTTCTATGGCTACACCTTC CASSLGSFYGYTF TRBJ1-2 - TRBV3-1/TRBV3-2 -
TGTGCCAGCAGTCAAACAGGGTTGCGTGAAAAACTGTTTTTT CASSQTGLREKLFF TRBJ1-4 - TRBV6-5 -
TGCAGTGCTAGTTTCGCGGCTAGCACAGATACGCAGTATTTT CSASFAASTDTQYF TRBJ2-3 once TRBV20-1 -
TGTGCCAGCAGCGCCCAAGTTTACGAGCAGTACTTC CASSAQVYEQYF TRBJ2-7 - TRBV7-2 -
TGTGCCACCAGCCAATTACCTGGAAACACCATATATTTT CATSQLPGNTIYF TRBJ1-3 - TRBV15 -
TGCGCCAGTTCAAGGACAGGGAGCACAGATACGCAGTATTTT CASSRTGSTDTQYF TRBJ2-3 once TRBV10-2 TRBD1
TGTGCTAGCAGCTACCGGGAGTGGAGCACCGGGGAGCTGTTTTTT CASSYREWSTGELFF TRBJ2-2 few TRBV7-7 -
TGCGCCAGCAGCTTGTTCTCGGGGTCCTCCTATGGCTACACCTTC CASSLFSGSSYGYTF TRBJ1-2 - TRBV5-1 -
TGTGCCAGCAGCCGAGGGGTGATTCTAGAACCGACCGAGCAGTACTTC CASSRGVILEPTEQYF TRBJ2-7 - TRBV4-2 -
TGTGCCAGCTCACCGGGACAGTCTAACTATGGCTACACCTTC CASSPGQSNYGYTF TRBJ1-2 - TRBV18 TRBD1
TGTGCCACCAGTGAGTCAGGGGGCCGCACAGATACGCAGTATTTT CATSESGGRTDTQYF TRBJ2-3 - TRBV24-1 TRBD1
TGCAGTGCCCAACAAGAAAAACTGTTTTTT CSAQQEKLFF TRBJ1-4 few TRBV20-1 -
TGTGCCAGCAGTTACTCGGGGCACTCAGATACGCAGTATTTT CASSYSGHSDTQYF TRBJ2-3 - TRBV6-5 -
TGTGCCAGCTCACCAGGACGTGTAGAGCAGTACTTC CASSPGRVEQYF TRBJ2-7 - TRBV18 -
TGTGCCAGCAGCCGGACTTTCCCATTCTACGAGCAGTACTTC CASSRTFPFYEQYF TRBJ2-7 - TRBV7-8 -